This entry lists 20 T cell receptor beta chains sequenced from one sample in a study of glioma-infiltrating T cells after dendritic cell vaccination. Libraries were prepared by immunoSEQ multiplex PCR; TCRdb keeps only in-frame clonotypes and omits some of them. Of approximately 90,000 clones in the sample, about 85% were seen once. The sequences come from blood, collected before dendritic cell vaccination. The origin of the receptors is a human donor with glioblastoma.

The CDR3 DNA follows: TGCGCCAGCAGTCAACGGTATCTGGGGCGGGGGAGCTCCTATAATTCACCCCTCCACTTT. Protein: CASSQRYLGRGSSYNSPLHF. This rearrangement joins TRBV23-1 to TRBJ1-6; TRBD1 is a possible D gene (5 bases). TRBV23-1 is an ORF for which the function is uncertain. CDR3 length: 20 amino acids. V was clipped by 2 bases and J by 0 bases, with 20 bases between them.

The V gene is TRBV4-3, the J gene TRBJ2-7, with TRBD1 matching 9 bases. J lost 3 bases, V lost 4 bases, and 7 bases had no gene match. Germline lookup yields CDR1 LGHNA and CDR2 YSLEER. This CDR3 region has 15 residues. CDR3: CASSLNRGLIYEQYF. The CDR3 DNA reads as TGCGCCAGCAGCCTTAACAGGGGGCTTATCTACGAGCAGTACTTC.

The gene calls are TRBV11-2 and TRBJ2-1; D is undetermined. The V gene's germline CDR1 is SGHAT and CDR2 FQNNGV. This CDR3 spans 11 amino acids. V was cut by 7 bases and J by 6 bases, with 7 bases left in between. The CDR3 region is CASTGGNEQFF. The CDR3 bases are TGTGCCAGCACAGGTGGCAATGAGCAGTTCTTC.

The chain combines TRBV21-1 with TRBJ2-1; the D call of TRBD2 is as the table states it, not checked on the DNA. TRBV21-1 is a pseudogene segment. The CDR3 has 16 amino acids. CDR3 in amino acids: CASSKGSRGAYNEQFF. Written as DNA, the CDR3 is TGTGCCAGCAGCAAAGGATCTCGGGGGGCCTACAATGAGCAGTTCTTC.

This rearrangement joins TRBV5-1 to TRBJ1-1; possibly TRBD1 for D (5 bases). There are 14 residues in the CDR3. CDR1 is SGHRS and CDR2 is YFSETQ in the germline V gene. Between the trimmed V and J ends, which lost 1 base and 0 bases, there was a span of 7 bases. CDR3 DNA sequence: TGCGCCAGCAGCTTGACAGGTTTGAACACTGAAGCTTTCTTT. It yields the protein CASSLTGLNTEAFF.

With regard to this clone: At the DNA level, this CDR3 is encoded by other sequences in the same sample as well. J is TRBJ2-2 and V is TRBV29-1, with 10 bases fitting TRBD2. The CDR3 is 16 amino acids. Trimming took 6 bases from V and 6 from J; bases not matched to a gene: 13. Germline-derived CDR1 and CDR2 are SQVTM and ANQGSEA. The CDR3, as DNA: TGCAGCGTCCTGGAATTAAGCGGGGGGGTCTCCGGGGAGCTGTTTTTT. This sequence encodes CSVLELSGGVSGELFF.

This clone was counted a single time. The V call is TRBV29-1, the J call TRBJ2-7; 7 positions match TRBD1. V gave up 6 bases and J gave up 4 bases; unmatched junction bases: 9. Germline CDR1 and CDR2: SQVTM and ANQGSEA. The CDR3 has 13 amino acids. The DNA of the CDR3 is TGCAGCGTCCTCGACAGGGAAGGGTACGAGCAGTACTTC. This sequence encodes CSVLDREGYEQYF.

J is TRBJ2-7 and V is TRBV15; a weak D match, TRBD2 (6 bases). The germline V gene has CDR1 LNHNV and CDR2 YYDKDF (reference sequence). With 1 base removed from V and 7 bases from J, the gap between germline ends came to 17 bases. The CDR3 has 15 residues. The CDR3 DNA follows: TGTGCCACCAGCAGAGGGGAGGCGTGGGAGGTAGAGCAGTACTTC. It is translated as CATSRGEAWEVEQYF.

V is TRBV5-4 and J is TRBJ2-2; no reliable D call. This CDR3 contains 14 residues. V lost 0 bases to trimming and J lost 7 bases, with 10 bases between them. From germline, CDR1 is SGHNT and CDR2 YYREEE (reference sequence). DNA of the CDR3: TGTGCCAGCAGCTTGGGACGGGTAGGCGGGGAGCTGTTTTTT. Translation gives CASSLGRVGGELFF.

The chain joins TRBV21-1 to TRBJ1-4. TRBV21-1 is annotated as a pseudogene. CDR3 length: 17 amino acids. The CDR3 nucleotides read TGTGCCAGCAGCAAAGGATTAACTAGATCGGGAGGGGAAAAACTGTTTTTT. It translates to CASSKGLTRSGGEKLFF.

This clone was observed once. J is TRBJ1-1 and V is TRBV29-1; D might be TRBD1 (5 bases). The CDR3 contains 14 residues. The germline gives CDR1 SQVTM, CDR2 ANQGSEA. Trimming cost V 3 bases and J 6 bases, with 17 bases left between them. CDR3 in amino acids: CSVDAKGIMAEAFF. The DNA for the CDR3 is TGCAGCGTTGATGCAAAGGGGATTATGGCTGAAGCTTTCTTT.

The genes are TRBV6-1 and TRBJ1-4, with a weak D call TRBD1 (6 bases). V shed 11 bases and J shed 8 bases, with 21 bases lying between them. The germline V gene has CDR1 MNHNS and CDR2 SASEGT. The CDR3 length is 14 residues. CDR3 coding DNA: TGTGCCTCCAGAGAGGGCAGGGGCCGGGAAAAACTGTTTTTT. Encoded protein: CASREGRGREKLFF.

The chain uses TRBV7-3 and TRBJ2-5; 9 bases match TRBD2. V shed 4 bases and J 5 bases; nucleotides not matched to a gene: 8. The CDR3 covers 15 residues. Germline CDR1 reads SGHTA; CDR2 reads FQGTGA. The CDR3 here is CASSSGGRAGETQYF. The CDR3 DNA sequence: TGTGCCAGCAGCTCCGGCGGGAGGGCCGGGGAGACCCAGTACTTC.

The V and J genes are TRBV10-2 and TRBJ2-7; 8 positions agree with TRBD2. Germline assignment: CDR1 WSHSY and CDR2 SAAADI. This CDR3 spans 15 amino acids. V shed 2 bases, J shed 7 bases, and the junction held 10 bases outside the gene matches. CDR3 DNA sequence: TGCGCCAGCAGTGAGAGGTCTAGCGGGCACCGGGAGCAGTACTTC. Encoded protein: CASSERSSGHREQYF.

V and J are TRBV27 and TRBJ2-7; possibly TRBD2 for D (7 bases). This CDR3 is built from 16 residues. Trimming shortened V by 2 bases and J by 0 bases, and 14 bases separated the two germline ends. Germline-derived CDR1 and CDR2 are MNHEY and SMNVEV (reference sequence). The CDR3 DNA reads as TGTGCCAGCAGTTTAAAATGGCGGGGGCCCTCCTACGAGCAGTACTTC. Protein: CASSLKWRGPSYEQYF.

The chain links TRBV7-9 to TRBJ2-3, with 7 bases that match TRBD2. CDR1 SEHNR and CDR2 FQNEAQ come from the germline V gene (reference sequence). V lost 7 bases to trimming and J lost 6 bases; unmatched junction nucleotides: 10. The CDR3 is made up of 14 amino acids. The CDR3 loop reads CASTYGGGEDTQYF. CDR3 nucleotides: TGTGCCAGCACCTATGGGGGAGGGGAGGATACGCAGTATTTT.

CDR3 nucleotides: TGTGCCAGCAGACCCGACAGTTACAATGAGCAGTTCTTC. It specifies CASRPDSYNEQFF. The chain employs TRBV6-5 and TRBJ2-1; D might be TRBD1 (5 bases). Germline values: CDR1 MNHEY, CDR2 SVGAGI. The ends were cut back, 6 bases at V and 4 bases at J, with 10 bases in the middle. The CDR3 has 13 residues.

The V call is TRBV6-1, the J call TRBJ1-1; a weak D match, TRBD1 (6 bases). CDR3 length equals 13 residues. The germline V and J ends were trimmed by 6 bases and 1 base, with 9 bases remaining between them. CDR1 MNHNS and CDR2 SASEGT come from the germline V gene. The CDR3 reads CASSKQGNTEAFF. The CDR3 DNA follows: TGTGCCAGCAGCAAACAGGGGAACACTGAAGCTTTCTTT.

The chain couples TRBV5-1 to TRBJ2-2; 7 nucleotides line up with TRBD1. Losses at the gene ends were 4 bases for V and 6 bases for J; bases not matched to a gene: 3. CDR1 is SGHRS, CDR2 YFSETQ, per germline. This CDR3 spans 13 amino acids. CDR3: CASSPGQPGELFF. The CDR3 DNA is TGCGCCAGCAGCCCGGGACAGCCCGGGGAGCTGTTTTTT.

The V gene is TRBV7-2, the J gene TRBJ1-3; D gene ambiguous. This CDR3 contains 13 residues. Trimming took off 5 bases at V and 4 bases at J, with 9 bases between the two ends. Germline V CDR1 and CDR2: SGHTA, FQGNSA. CDR3 sequence: CASSIRSGNTIYF. The CDR3 DNA is TGTGCCAGCAGCATCAGATCCGGAAACACCATATATTTT.